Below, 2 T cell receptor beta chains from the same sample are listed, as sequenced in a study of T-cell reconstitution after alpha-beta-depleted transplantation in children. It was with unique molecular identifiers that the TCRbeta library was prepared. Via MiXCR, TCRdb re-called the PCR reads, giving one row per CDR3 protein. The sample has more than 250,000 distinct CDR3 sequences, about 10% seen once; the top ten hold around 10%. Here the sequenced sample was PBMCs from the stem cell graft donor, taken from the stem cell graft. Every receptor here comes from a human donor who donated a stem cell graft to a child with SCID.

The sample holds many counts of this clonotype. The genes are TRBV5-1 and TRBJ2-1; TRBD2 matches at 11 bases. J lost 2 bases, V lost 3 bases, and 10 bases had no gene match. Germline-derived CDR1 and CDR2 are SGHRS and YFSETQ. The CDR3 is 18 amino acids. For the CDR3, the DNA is TGCGCCAGCAGCTCCTCGAAAAGTAGCGGGGGGGCCTACAATGAGCAGTTCTTC. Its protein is CASSSSKSSGGAYNEQFF.

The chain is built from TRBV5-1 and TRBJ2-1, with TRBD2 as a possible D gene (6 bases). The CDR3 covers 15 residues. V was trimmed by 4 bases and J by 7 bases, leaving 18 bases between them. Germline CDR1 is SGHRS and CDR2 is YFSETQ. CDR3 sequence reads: CASSLEGTESNEQFF. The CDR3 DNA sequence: TGCGCCAGCAGCCTTGAAGGGACTGAAAGTAATGAGCAGTTCTTC.